This is a list of T cell receptor beta chains from one sample in a study of blood T cell repertoires in COVID-19. This table comes from immunoSEQ multiplex PCR, and its TCRdb copy is limited to in-frame clones, with some not included. The repertoire holds approximately 500,000 clones, with 75% to 90% as singletons. The sample taken for sequencing was peripheral blood. These receptors were collected from a man aged 18-30 years with COVID-19, enrolled during active disease. The CDR3 runs from the conserved cysteine through the conserved F or W. Fields, in order: clone size, J gene, D gene, V gene, CDR3 DNA, CDR3 protein. A D gene is named only where the DNA matches it firmly. Some rows mark clone size as missing; the rest say once, few, many or name a class of expanded clone.

-	TRBJ2-2	-	TRBV4-2	TGTGCCAGCAGCCAAGATCGGGGAGGGGAGCTGTTTTTT	CASSQDRGGELFF
-	TRBJ1-4	-	TRBV5-6	TGTGCCAGCAGCTTCTCCAGAGGTGAAAAACTGTTTTTT	CASSFSRGEKLFF
-	TRBJ2-3	TRBD1	TRBV6-5	TGTGCCAGCTACGGACAGGGGGCTGCAGATACGCAGTATTTT	CASYGQGAADTQYF
-	TRBJ1-2	TRBD1	TRBV6-4	TGTGCCAGCAGTGATCTGGCGGGACAGGGGGCAGGCTACACCTTC	CASSDLAGQGAGYTF
-	TRBJ2-1	TRBD2	TRBV13	TGTGCCAGCAGACGCGGCCCCGGGACTAGCGGGAGTTTCAATGAGCAGTTCTTC	CASRRGPGTSGSFNEQFF
-	TRBJ2-7	-	TRBV18	TGTGCCAGCTCACCAGCGACCGGGATCTCCTACGAGCAGTACTTC	CASSPATGISYEQYF
once	TRBJ2-3	-	TRBV7-9	TGTGCCAGCAGCGCCTGGGGGAGGACCACAGATACGCAGTATTTT	CASSAWGRTTDTQYF
once	TRBJ2-1	-	TRBV2	TGTGCCAGCAGTACCAACTTCGCCCGCAATGAGCAGTTCTTC	CASSTNFARNEQFF
-	TRBJ2-3	-	TRBV6-4	TGTGCCAGCAGTGACCTCAGAATCCCTAGCACAGATACGCAGTATTTT	CASSDLRIPSTDTQYF
-	TRBJ2-1	-	TRBV9	TGTGCCAGCAGCCCCCGCGGAGACAGGTACAATGAGCAGTTCTTC	CASSPRGDRYNEQFF
once	TRBJ1-4	-	TRBV19	TGTGCCAGTAGTCTTTCCGACAGTAATGAAAAACTGTTTTTT	CASSLSDSNEKLFF
-	TRBJ2-1	TRBD2	TRBV13	TGTGCCAGCAGCGTACGGGAGATAGCGGGGGACCCCTCCTACAATGAGCAGTTCTTC	CASSVREIAGDPSYNEQFF
-	TRBJ1-2	TRBD1	TRBV18	TGTGCCAGCTCACAAGACAGGGCCTATGGCTACACCTTC	CASSQDRAYGYTF
-	TRBJ2-2	TRBD2	TRBV6-5	TGTGCCAGCACCCGCGGGACTAGCCACACCGGGGAGCTGTTTTTT	CASTRGTSHTGELFF
-	TRBJ1-1	-	TRBV5-1	TGCGCCAGCACTCGACAGGTCAGGGTTGAAGCTTTCTTT	CASTRQVRVEAFF
-	TRBJ1-1	-	TRBV18	TGTGCCAGCTCACCCCAGGCGAACACTGAAGCTTTCTTT	CASSPQANTEAFF
-	TRBJ2-5	-	TRBV27	TGTGCCAGCAGTTCACCGGGACTTGGAGAGACCCAGTACTTC	CASSSPGLGETQYF